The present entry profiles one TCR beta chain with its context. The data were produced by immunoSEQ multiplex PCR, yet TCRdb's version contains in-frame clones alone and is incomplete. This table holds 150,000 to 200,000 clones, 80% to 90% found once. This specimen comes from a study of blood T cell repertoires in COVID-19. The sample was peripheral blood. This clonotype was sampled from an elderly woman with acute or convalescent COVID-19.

The CDR3 spells CASSLDTSGSTDTQYF. CDR3 coding DNA: TGCGCCAGCAGCTTGGATACTAGCGGGAGCACAGATACGCAGTATTTT. The chain combines TRBV5-1 with TRBJ2-3, with TRBD2 matching 9 bases. Germline CDR1 reads SGHRS; CDR2 reads YFSETQ. The V gene end was trimmed by 0 bases and the J gene end by 0 bases; junction bases not matched to a gene: 2. The CDR3 contains 16 residues.